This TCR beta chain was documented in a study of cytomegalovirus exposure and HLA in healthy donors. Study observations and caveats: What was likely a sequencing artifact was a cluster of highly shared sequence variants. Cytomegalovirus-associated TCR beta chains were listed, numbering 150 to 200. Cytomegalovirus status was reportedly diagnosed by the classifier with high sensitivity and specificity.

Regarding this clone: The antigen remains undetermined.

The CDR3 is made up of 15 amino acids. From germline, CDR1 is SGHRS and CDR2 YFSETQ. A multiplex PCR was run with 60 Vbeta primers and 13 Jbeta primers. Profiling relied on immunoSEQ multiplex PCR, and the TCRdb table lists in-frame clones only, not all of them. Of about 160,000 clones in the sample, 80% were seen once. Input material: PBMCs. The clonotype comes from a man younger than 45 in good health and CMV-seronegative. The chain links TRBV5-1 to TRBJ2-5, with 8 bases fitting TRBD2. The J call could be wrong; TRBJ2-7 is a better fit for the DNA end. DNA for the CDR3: TGCGCCAGCAGCTTGGAGGCGGGGGGAAACTACGAGCAGTACTTC. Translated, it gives CASSLEAGGNYEQYF.